A single sample gave rise to the 17 T cell receptor beta chains below, sequenced in a study of early T cells in non-severe SARS-CoV-2 infection. TCRdb recomputed calls from the 5' RACE reads with MiXCR, one row per CDR3 protein. This table holds more than 75,000 distinct CDR3 sequences, around 13% found once. The source material was whole blood. The receptors originated from an adult who was a healthcare worker with PCR-confirmed SARS-CoV-2 infection or an uninfected control (not recorded which).

This clonotype showed up just a few times. The chain couples TRBV29-1 to TRBJ2-2; no definite D call. The germline CDR1 and CDR2 sequences are SQVTM and ANQGSEA. V lost 3 bases to trimming and J lost 0 bases, with 5 bases between them. This CDR3 has 13 amino acids. The CDR3 DNA reads as TGCAGCGTTGACAACACGAACACCGGGGAGCTGTTTTTT. Residues: CSVDNTNTGELFF.

This clonotype was seen a handful of times. The rearrangement links TRBV7-2 to TRBJ1-1, with D uncertain. Trimming took 5 bases from V and 1 from J, leaving 11 bases between them. There are 14 residues in the CDR3. Germline-derived CDR1 and CDR2 are SGHTA and FQGNSA. The CDR3 DNA is TGTGCCAGCAGCCTCCAGCTGGGGAACACTGAAGCTTTCTTT. This codes for CASSLQLGNTEAFF. Full variable domain (outside the CDR3, taken from reference TRBV7-2 and TRBJ1-1): GAGVSQSPSNKVTEKGKDVELRCDPISGHTALYWYRQSLGQGLEFLIYFQGNSAPDKSGLPSDRFSAERTGGSVSTLTIQRTQQEDSAVYLCASSLQLGNTEAFFGQGTRLTVV.

The rearrangement joins TRBV5-1 to TRBJ2-2; D is unclear. CDR1 is SGHRS and CDR2 is YFSETQ in the germline V gene. The CDR3 runs 16 residues. V was shortened by 1 base and J by 1 base, with 11 bases between the two germline ends. CDR3: CASSLNWPENTGELFF. The DNA of the CDR3 is TGCGCCAGCAGCTTGAATTGGCCAGAGAACACCGGGGAGCTGTTTTTT.

There are many counts of this clonotype. The rearrangement uses TRBV20-1 and TRBJ1-2; no clear D gene. In germline, CDR1 is DFQATT, CDR2 SNEGSKA (reference sequence). This CDR3 region has 13 residues. The V end lost 3 bases, the J end lost 4 bases, and 12 bases lay between the germline ends. Here the CDR3 reads CSASISQFYGYTF. Here the CDR3 DNA reads TGCAGTGCTAGCATATCACAGTTCTATGGCTACACCTTC.

This clonotype was seen a handful of times. The chain has TRBV7-3 and TRBJ2-7; no reliable D call. The germline CDR1 and CDR2 sequences are SGHTA and FQGTGA. Trimming removed 8 bases at V and 1 base at J, with 12 bases between. The CDR3 covers 13 residues. This chain's CDR3 is CASPTNQSYEQYF. The CDR3 bases are TGTGCCAGCCCCACGAATCAATCCTACGAGCAGTACTTC.

This clonotype was seen many times. The chain uses TRBV29-1 and TRBJ2-7; D assignment may be TRBD1 or TRBD2 (6 bases each). V lost 6 bases and J lost 2, with 20 bases in between. In germline, CDR1 is SQVTM, CDR2 ANQGSEA. The CDR3 runs 15 residues. CDR3 region: CSVLKLRDKAYEQYF. The CDR3 region has the DNA TGCAGCGTACTTAAACTGCGGGACAAAGCCTACGAGCAGTACTTC.

The table lists this clonotype with a few counts. DNA for the CDR3: TGTGCCAGCTCAGCGGGGGGCCTCAACACCGGGGAGCTGTTTTTT. It specifies CASSAGGLNTGELFF. The chain links TRBV28 to TRBJ2-2; 9 bases are shared with TRBD2. Germline CDR1 is MDHEN and CDR2 is SYDVKM. The CDR3 length is 15 residues. J was trimmed by 2 bases and V by 8 bases; bases with no gene match: 6.

This chain connects TRBV7-8 to TRBJ1-5; 7 bases are shared with TRBD1. The V segment lost 2 bases and the J segment 0 bases; nucleotides outside the gene matches: 4. The germline V gene has CDR1 SGHVS and CDR2 FQNEAQ. The CDR3 length is 16 residues. CDR3 bases: TGTGCCAGCAGCTTAAGAACAGGGGATAGCAATCAGCCCCAGCATTTT. Translated, it gives CASSLRTGDSNQPQHF.

The chain links TRBV3-1 to TRBJ2-3; a weak D match, TRBD1 (5 bases). The ends were cut back, 4 bases at V and 3 bases at J, with 17 bases in the middle. The CDR3 length is 16 residues. CDR1 is LGHDT, CDR2 YNNKEL, per germline (reference sequence). The CDR3 sequence: CASSPFDKGWTDTQYF. In DNA, the CDR3 is TGTGCCAGCAGCCCCTTTGACAAGGGGTGGACAGATACGCAGTATTTT.

This clonotype was seen many times. This sequence joins TRBV7-9 and TRBJ1-1; D is undetermined. V shed 4 bases and J shed 1 base, with 10 bases lying between them. The V gene's germline CDR1 is SEHNR and CDR2 FQNEAQ (reference sequence). CDR3 length equals 14 residues. The CDR3 is CASSSPTRNTEAFF. The DNA for the CDR3 is TGTGCCAGCAGCTCGCCCACACGGAACACTGAAGCTTTCTTT. The full variable domain, with the rest looked up from reference TRBV7-9 and TRBJ1-1, is DTGVSQNPRHKITKRGQNVTFRCDPISEHNRLYWYRQTLGQGPEFLTYFQNEAQLEKSRLLSDRFSAERPKGSFSTLEIQRTEQGDSAMYLCASSSPTRNTEAFFGQGTRLTVV.

This clonotype showed up just a few times. This rearrangement joins TRBV27 to TRBJ2-7; TRBD2 aligns across 7 bases. CDR3 length: 16 amino acids. J lost 3 bases, V lost 0 bases, and 8 bases had no gene match. Germline V gene data show CDR1 as MNHEY and CDR2 as SMNVEV (reference sequence). For the CDR3, the DNA is TGTGCCAGCAGTTTATCTCTGGGGGGGATCGTCTACGAGCAGTACTTC. This encodes CASSLSLGGIVYEQYF.

The table lists this clonotype with many counts. The chain recombines TRBV6-1 with TRBJ1-6; the D gene is possibly TRBD1 (5 bases). The V end was cut by 4 bases, the J end by 8 bases, with 12 bases between. CDR1 MNHNS and CDR2 SASEGT come from the germline V gene. The CDR3 contains 14 residues. The CDR3 loop reads CASSGTWGDSPLHF. CDR3 DNA sequence: TGTGCCAGCAGTGGTACCTGGGGGGATTCACCCCTCCACTTT.

J is TRBJ1-5 and V is TRBV7-4, with TRBD1 matching 9 bases. Germline-derived CDR1 and CDR2 are SGHVT and SQSDAQ. CDR3 size: 18 residues. The ends lost 8 bases at V and 0 bases at J; junction bases unmatched: 14. The CDR3 sequence is CASPSRDRDRHSNQPQHF. The CDR3 coding sequence is TGTGCCAGCCCCTCCCGGGACAGGGACCGGCATAGCAATCAGCCCCAGCATTTT.

This clonotype was observed many times. The chain combines TRBV12-3 or TRBV12-4 with TRBJ1-6; D is unresolved. Trimming left V 2 bases short and J 12 bases short, with 8 bases between. The CDR3 sequence is 12 residues long. CDR3 region: CASSLWEGPLHF. CDR3 bases: TGTGCCAGCAGTTTATGGGAGGGACCCCTCCACTTT.

This chain connects TRBV5-1 to TRBJ2-2; 12 nucleotides align to TRBD1. Trimming took 7 bases from V and 6 from J; bases not matched to a gene: 4. The CDR3 sequence is 14 residues long. The germline gives CDR1 SGHRS, CDR2 YFSETQ. CDR3 coding DNA: TGCGCCAGCCGGGACAGGGGGCGTCCCGGGGAGCTGTTTTTT. It yields the protein CASRDRGRPGELFF.

This clonotype has ten or more counts. This chain uses TRBV29-1 with TRBJ2-1, with D hard to call. Germline CDR1 and CDR2: SQVTM and ANQGSEA. This CDR3 is built from 13 residues. V was cut by 2 bases and J by 1 base, with 6 bases left in between. This chain's CDR3 is CSVERGSYNEQFF. The CDR3, as DNA: TGCAGCGTTGAACGCGGTTCCTACAATGAGCAGTTCTTC.

The chain links TRBV9 to TRBJ2-3; weak D call: TRBD2 (6 bases). The V gene lost 5 bases and the J gene lost 2 bases, with 18 bases spanning the gap. This CDR3 has 16 residues. Germline CDR1 SGDLS, CDR2 YYNGEE. DNA for the CDR3: TGTGCCAGCAGGGGGGGACTTCCAGTTTTCACAGATACGCAGTATTTT. Its translation: CASRGGLPVFTDTQYF. The entire variable domain, with the rest obtained from reference TRBV9 and TRBJ2-3, is as follows: DSGVTQTPKHLITATGQRVTLRCSPRSGDLSVYWYQQSLDQGLQFLIQYYNGEERAKGNILERFSAQQFPDLHSELNLSSLELGDSALYFCASRGGLPVFTDTQYFGPGTRLTVL.